What follows describes a single TCR beta chain. Its antigen is not known. Assay: immunoSEQ multiplex PCR; the TCRdb copy retains only in-frame clones and omits some. The table records some 250,000 clones, around 88% of them present only once. Trimming cost V 4 bases and J 2 bases; bases outside gene matches: 11. In germline, CDR1 is SGHNT, CDR2 YYREEE (reference sequence). CDR3 length equals 16 residues. This sample stems from a study of cytomegalovirus exposure and HLA in healthy donors. The study, taken as a whole, reports: Later, an analysis found that TCR clusters from the first cohort tended to co-occur in the 120 validation repertoires.

The specimen was PBMCs. This receptor was obtained from a woman aged 30 to 39 in good health and CMV-seropositive. The J gene is TRBJ1-2, the V gene TRBV5-4; 7 bases fit TRBD1. The DNA for the CDR3 is TGTGCCAGCAGCCGTCCCCCGGGACAGATAAACTATGGCTACACCTTC. Translating it yields CASSRPPGQINYGYTF.